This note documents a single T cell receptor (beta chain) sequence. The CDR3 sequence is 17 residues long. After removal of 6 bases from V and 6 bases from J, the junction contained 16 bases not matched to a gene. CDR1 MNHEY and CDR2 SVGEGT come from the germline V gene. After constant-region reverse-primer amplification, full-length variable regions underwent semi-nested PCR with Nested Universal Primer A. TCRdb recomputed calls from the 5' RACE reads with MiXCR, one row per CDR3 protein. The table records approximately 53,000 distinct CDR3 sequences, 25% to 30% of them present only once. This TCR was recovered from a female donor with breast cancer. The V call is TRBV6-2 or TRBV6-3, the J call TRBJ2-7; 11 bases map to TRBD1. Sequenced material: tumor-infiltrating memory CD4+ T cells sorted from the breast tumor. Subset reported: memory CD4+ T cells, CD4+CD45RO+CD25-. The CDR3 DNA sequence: TGTGCCAGCAGGGTCGGACAGGGGGCGCGACAGAAGACCGAGCAGTACTTC. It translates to CASRVGQGARQKTEQYF.